The 12 T cell receptor beta chains presented below share a single source sample, sequenced in a study of a mutant IDH1 vaccine in newly diagnosed glioma. Sequenced by immunoSEQ multiplex PCR; TCRdb stores in-frame clones only, minus some. The table includes about 53,000 clones, about three quarters detected once. Noted time point: week 23, last vaccination. Doses comprised 300 ug of mutant IDH1 20-mer peptide each, plus topical imiquimod. What these receptors recognize is not known. The sample here was PBMCs, taken from a glioma patient whose treatment included an IDH1 peptide vaccine. The source of these receptors is a woman aged 35 to 49 with glioma. Some clones in this sample may be carry-over from other donors' samples.

This sequence joins TRBV30 and TRBJ2-3; the D gene could be TRBD1 or TRBD2 (6 bases each). This CDR3 contains 14 residues. Germline V lookup: CDR1 GTSNPN, CDR2 SVGIG (reference sequence). V gave up 3 bases and J gave up 4 bases, with 14 bases separating them. This CDR3 is CAWRGGLSSDTQYF. The CDR3 DNA follows: TGTGCCTGGAGGGGGGGCCTGTCGTCAGATACGCAGTATTTT.

This sequence joins TRBV19 and TRBJ2-7; D remains unclear. The CDR3 spans 16 residues. CDR1 is LNHDA, CDR2 SQIVND, per germline (reference sequence). Deletions cut 5 bases from V and 3 bases from J, with 20 bases between. CDR3 in amino acids: CASSSNADLVDYEQYF. The CDR3 coding sequence is TGTGCCAGTAGTTCCAACGCGGACCTAGTGGACTACGAGCAGTACTTC.

This chain uses TRBV27 with TRBJ1-2; TRBD1 aligns across 10 bases. This CDR3 has 13 amino acids. Unmatched junction bases numbered 3, after V lost 4 bases and J lost 7 bases. The germline V gene has CDR1 MNHEY and CDR2 SMNVEV (reference sequence). The CDR3 DNA sequence: TGTGCCAGCAGTTCGGGACAGGGGATTGGCTACACCTTC. Protein product: CASSSGQGIGYTF.

The chain employs TRBV7-4 and TRBJ2-7; 8 bases are a match to TRBD2. Germline CDR1 SGHVT, CDR2 SQSDAQ. This CDR3 has 18 residues. With V trimmed by 1 base and J by 1 base, 12 bases remained unmatched. In DNA, the CDR3 is TGTGCCAGCAGCTTAGTCTTGACTAGCGAGATTTATTCCTACGAGCAGTACTTC. Amino acid sequence: CASSLVLTSEIYSYEQYF.

The gene calls are TRBV7-9 and TRBJ1-4; D is unclear. Trimming took 7 bases from V and 0 from J, leaving 12 bases between them. The CDR3 runs 15 residues. CDR1 and CDR2 from the germline V gene are SEHNR and FQNEAQ (reference sequence). The CDR3 is CASTPSATTNEKLFF. In nucleotides, the CDR3 is TGTGCCAGCACCCCTTCAGCGACAACTAATGAAAAACTGTTTTTT.

V usage is TRBV19 and J usage is TRBJ2-4, with D perhaps TRBD2 (6 bases). Germline V CDR1 and CDR2: LNHDA, SQIVND (reference sequence). V gave up 4 bases and J gave up 0 bases, with 13 bases separating them. CDR3 length: 16 amino acids. CDR3: CASSTPRGLAKNIQYF. The CDR3 coding sequence is TGTGCCAGTAGTACGCCCCGGGGACTAGCCAAAAACATTCAGTACTTC.

The rearrangement joins TRBV19 to TRBJ2-2; possible D gene TRBD2, 7 bases. Trimming left V 6 bases short and J 1 base short, with 12 bases between. CDR1 LNHDA and CDR2 SQIVND come from the germline V gene (reference sequence). The CDR3 runs 15 residues. The CDR3 DNA reads as TGTGCCAGTAGGGGGGGGCGCCGGAACACCGGGGAGCTGTTTTTT. Translating gives CASRGGRRNTGELFF.

This chain uses TRBV27 with TRBJ2-3, with D tentatively TRBD1 (7 bases). Germline CDR1 is MNHEY and CDR2 is SMNVEV (reference sequence). Trimming cost V 6 bases and J 12 bases, with 16 bases left between them. The CDR3 spans 12 residues. The DNA of the CDR3 is TGTGCCAGCAGCCTTCCAGGGGGGTCACAGTATTTT. Translation gives CASSLPGGSQYF.

The chain carries TRBV6-6 and TRBJ1-2; TRBD1 aligns across 9 bases. Trimming cost V 8 bases and J 4 bases; bases outside gene matches: 8. This CDR3 region has 14 residues. Germline CDR1 is MNHNY and CDR2 is SVGAGI (reference sequence). CDR3 in amino acids: CASRTGAFGYGYTF. The CDR3 nucleotides read TGTGCCAGCCGGACAGGGGCGTTTGGCTATGGCTACACCTTC.

The V call is TRBV7-9, the J call TRBJ2-7, with D perhaps TRBD2 (6 bases). The CDR3 is 13 residues long. V lost 2 bases and J lost 1, with 6 bases in between. Germline V gene sequence: CDR1 SEHNR, CDR2 FQNEAQ (reference sequence). The CDR3 sequence is CASSLRGSYEQYF. The CDR3 region has the DNA TGTGCCAGCAGCTTACGGGGGTCCTACGAGCAGTACTTC.

This clone was seen just once. V is TRBV30 and J is TRBJ1-3, with a possible D match to TRBD1 (5 bases). This CDR3 spans 16 amino acids. V was cut by 1 base and J by 0 bases, with 13 bases left in between. CDR1 is GTSNPN, CDR2 SVGIG, per germline (reference sequence). The CDR3 here is CAWSAVGHSSGNTIYF. In nucleotides, the CDR3 is TGTGCCTGGAGTGCTGTCGGACATAGCTCTGGAAACACCATATATTTT.

This clone has only one observation. V and J are TRBV9 and TRBJ1-2; D remains unclear. Germline V gene data show CDR1 as SGDLS and CDR2 as YYNGEE. The CDR3 spans 14 residues. The V end was cut by 3 bases, the J end by 2 bases, with 11 bases between. The CDR3 nucleotides read TGTGCCAGCAGCGCCCGGGGTCCAAACTATGGCTACACCTTC. This translates into CASSARGPNYGYTF.